A single sample is the source of the 2 T cell receptor beta chains below, sequenced in a study of cytomegalovirus exposure and HLA in healthy donors. PCR involved 60 Vbeta and 13 Jbeta primers. Method: immunoSEQ multiplex PCR; TCRdb's copy keeps in-frame clones and lacks some. The sample has about 150,000 clones, 75% seen once. Sequenced material: PBMCs. These receptors were taken from a man between 18 and 35 years old in good health and CMV-seropositive.

The chain is built from TRBV7-9 and TRBJ2-5, with D possibly TRBD1 on 6 matching bases. Deletions cut 5 bases from V and 3 bases from J, with 13 bases between. CDR3 size: 14 residues. CDR1 and CDR2 from the germline V gene are SEHNR and FQNEAQ (reference sequence). CDR3 coding DNA: TGTGCCAGCAGCCCCTCTGGACAGAAAGAGACCCAGTACTTC. Residues: CASSPSGQKETQYF.

The chain recombines TRBV29-1 with TRBJ2-3; D is perhaps TRBD2 (5 bases). Germline V CDR1 and CDR2: SQVTM, ANQGSEA. The V gene lost 4 bases and the J gene lost 5 bases, with 13 bases spanning the gap. The CDR3 has 13 residues. CDR3 coding DNA: TGCAGCGTTGGGTTGAGACGGGGAGATACGCAGTATTTT. Protein sequence: CSVGLRRGDTQYF.